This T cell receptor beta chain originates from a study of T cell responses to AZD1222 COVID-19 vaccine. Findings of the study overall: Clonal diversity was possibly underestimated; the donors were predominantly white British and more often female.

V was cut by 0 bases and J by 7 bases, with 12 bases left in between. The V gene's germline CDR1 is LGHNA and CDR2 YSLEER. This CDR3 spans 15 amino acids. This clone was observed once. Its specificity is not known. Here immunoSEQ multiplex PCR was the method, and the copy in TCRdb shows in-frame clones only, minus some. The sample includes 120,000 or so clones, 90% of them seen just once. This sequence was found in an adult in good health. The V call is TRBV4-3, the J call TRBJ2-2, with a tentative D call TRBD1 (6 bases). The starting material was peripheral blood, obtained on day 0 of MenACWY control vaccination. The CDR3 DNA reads TGCGCCAGCAGCCAAGAAGGGGGTGTCAGCGGGGAGCTGTTTTTT. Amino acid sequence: CASSQEGGVSGELFF.